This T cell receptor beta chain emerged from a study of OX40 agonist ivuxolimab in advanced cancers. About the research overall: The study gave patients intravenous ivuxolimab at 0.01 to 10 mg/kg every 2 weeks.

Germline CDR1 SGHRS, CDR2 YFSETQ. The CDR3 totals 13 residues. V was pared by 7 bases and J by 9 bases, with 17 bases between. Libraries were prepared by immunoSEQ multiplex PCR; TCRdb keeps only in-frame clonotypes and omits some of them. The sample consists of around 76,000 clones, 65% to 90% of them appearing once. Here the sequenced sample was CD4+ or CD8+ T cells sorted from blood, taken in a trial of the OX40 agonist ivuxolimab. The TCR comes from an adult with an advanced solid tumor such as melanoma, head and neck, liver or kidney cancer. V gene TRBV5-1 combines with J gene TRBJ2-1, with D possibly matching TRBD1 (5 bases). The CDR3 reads CASRQYTGFEQFF. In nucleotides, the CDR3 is TGCGCCAGCCGCCAGTACACAGGATTTGAGCAGTTCTTC.